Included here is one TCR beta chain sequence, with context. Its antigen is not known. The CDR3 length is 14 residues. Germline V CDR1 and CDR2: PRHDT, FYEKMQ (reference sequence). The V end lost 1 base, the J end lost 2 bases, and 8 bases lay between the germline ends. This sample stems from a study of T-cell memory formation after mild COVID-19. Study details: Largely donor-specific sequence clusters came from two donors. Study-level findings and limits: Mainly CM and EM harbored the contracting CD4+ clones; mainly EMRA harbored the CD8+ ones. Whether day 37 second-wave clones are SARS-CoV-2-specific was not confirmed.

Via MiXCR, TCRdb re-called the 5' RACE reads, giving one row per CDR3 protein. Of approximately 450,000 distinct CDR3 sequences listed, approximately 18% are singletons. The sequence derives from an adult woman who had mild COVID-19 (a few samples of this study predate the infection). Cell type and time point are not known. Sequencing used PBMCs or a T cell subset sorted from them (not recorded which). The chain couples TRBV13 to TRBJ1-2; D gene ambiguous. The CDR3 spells CASSLDGENYGYTF. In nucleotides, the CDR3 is TGTGCCAGCAGCTTAGATGGAGAAAACTATGGCTACACCTTC.